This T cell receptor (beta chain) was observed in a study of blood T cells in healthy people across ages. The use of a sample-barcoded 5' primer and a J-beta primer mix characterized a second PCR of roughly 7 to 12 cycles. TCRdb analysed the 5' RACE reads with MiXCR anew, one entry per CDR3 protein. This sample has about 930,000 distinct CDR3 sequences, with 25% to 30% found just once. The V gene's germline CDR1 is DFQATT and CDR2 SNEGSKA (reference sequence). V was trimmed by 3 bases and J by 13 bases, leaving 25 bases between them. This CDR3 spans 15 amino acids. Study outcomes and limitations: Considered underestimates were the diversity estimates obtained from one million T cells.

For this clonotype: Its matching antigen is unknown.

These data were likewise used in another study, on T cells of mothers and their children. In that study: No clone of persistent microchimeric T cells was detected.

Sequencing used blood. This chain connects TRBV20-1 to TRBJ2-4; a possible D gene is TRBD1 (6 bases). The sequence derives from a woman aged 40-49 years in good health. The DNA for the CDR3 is TGCAGTGCTAGCCCTAGTGAGGGGGTTAGGGGTGAGCAGTACTTC. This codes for CSASPSEGVRGEQYF.